The entry below describes one T cell receptor (beta chain). Its target is unknown. Different DNA sequences within this sample yield the same CDR3. The data are from a study of cytomegalovirus exposure and HLA in healthy donors. Study results and caveats: The study carried out a later analysis of TCR beta sequences. It associated 15,000 to 20,000 of them with specific HLA alleles at a false discovery rate of 0.05.

13 Jbeta primers and 60 Vbeta primers were used for the PCR. The repertoire was sequenced with immunoSEQ multiplex PCR; TCRdb's copy has only in-frame clones and lacks some. The sample holds about 140,000 clones, around 70% seen once. Germline CDR1 and CDR2: SNHLY and FYNNEI. V was cut by 7 bases and J by 2 bases, with 14 bases left in between. The CDR3 is made up of 14 amino acids. The sequence was obtained from a woman aged 30 to 39 in good health and CMV-seronegative. The V and J genes are TRBV2 and TRBJ1-1; D is ambiguous. Sequencing input: PBMCs. CDR3 in DNA: TGTGCCAGCACCAGAATCGGGAGTAACACTGAAGCTTTCTTT. It translates to CASTRIGSNTEAFF. The variable domain in full, completed from reference TRBV2 and TRBJ1-1, reads EPEVTQTPSHQVTQMGQEVILRCVPISNHLYFYWYRQILGQKVEFLVSFYNNEISEKSEIFDDQFSVERPDGSNFTLKIRSTKLEDSAMYFCASTRIGSNTEAFFGQGTRLTVV.